The T cell receptor beta chain described here comes from a study of OX40 agonist ivuxolimab in advanced cancers. At the level of the study: Enrolled patients in dose escalation had cancers that were hepatocellular carcinoma, melanoma, renal cell or head and neck cancer.

Clones were sequenced by immunoSEQ multiplex PCR, and TCRdb holds only the in-frame ones, with some missing. The profile shows 50,000 to 60,000 clones, approximately 84% of them singletons. A remark on this clone: Its antigen remains unidentified.

Study findings and constraints: Among some nonresponders, normalized T-cell clonal expansion was also low. Circulating CD4+ and CD8+ T cells showed clonal expansion by week 6 at 0.1 to 3.0 mg/kg.

The sequence was collected from an adult with an advanced solid tumor such as melanoma, head and neck, liver or kidney cancer. Sample: CD4+ or CD8+ T cells sorted from blood, taken in a trial of the OX40 agonist ivuxolimab.

CDR3 region: CASSTRQGAFNNEQYF. CDR3 DNA: TGTGCCAGCAGCACCAGACAGGGGGCGTTTAACAACGAGCAGTACTTC. The chain uses TRBV5-4 and TRBJ2-7; TRBD1 agrees at 10 bases. CDR1 and CDR2 from the germline V gene are SGHNT and YYREEE (reference sequence). CDR3 length: 16 amino acids. J lost 5 bases, V lost 4 bases, and 12 bases had no gene match.